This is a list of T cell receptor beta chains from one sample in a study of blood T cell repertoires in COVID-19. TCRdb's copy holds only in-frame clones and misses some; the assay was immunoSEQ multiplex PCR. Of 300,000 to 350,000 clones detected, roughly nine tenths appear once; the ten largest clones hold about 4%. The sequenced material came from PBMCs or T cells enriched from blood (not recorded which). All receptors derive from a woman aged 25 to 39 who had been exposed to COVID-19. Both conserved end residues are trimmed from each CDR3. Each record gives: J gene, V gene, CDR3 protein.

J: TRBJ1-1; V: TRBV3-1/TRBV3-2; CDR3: ASSRRDRANTEAF
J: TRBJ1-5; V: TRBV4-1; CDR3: ASSQNRDGQPQH
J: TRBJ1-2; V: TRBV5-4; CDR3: ASSLRVNYGYT
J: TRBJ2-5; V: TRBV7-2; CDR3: ASSQSGLAETQY
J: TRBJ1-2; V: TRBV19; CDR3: ASSRPGTGEDYT
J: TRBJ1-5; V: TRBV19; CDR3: ASTPKTGMSNQPQH
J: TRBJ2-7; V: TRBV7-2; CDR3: ASSRQGRGDEQY
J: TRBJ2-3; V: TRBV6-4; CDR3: ASSLAGGYTDTQY
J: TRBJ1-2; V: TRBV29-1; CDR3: SVVTQYYGYT
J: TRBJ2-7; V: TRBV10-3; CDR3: AIQGSSSYEQY
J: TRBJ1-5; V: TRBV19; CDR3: ASSISPSRGTRQPQH
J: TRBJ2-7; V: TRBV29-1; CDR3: SVARGRSEQY
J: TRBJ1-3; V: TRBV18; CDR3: ASSQGQGAGNTIY
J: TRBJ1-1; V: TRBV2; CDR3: ASSVRGTEAF
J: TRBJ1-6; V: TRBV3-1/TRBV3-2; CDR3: ASSQGYNYNSPLH
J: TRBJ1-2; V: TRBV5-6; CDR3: ASSPGSNYGYT
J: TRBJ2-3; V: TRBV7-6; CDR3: ASSLGPGPSTDTQY
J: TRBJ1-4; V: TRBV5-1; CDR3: ASSLEGGTPLEKLF
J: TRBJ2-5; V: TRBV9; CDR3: ASSVGRAGAQETQY
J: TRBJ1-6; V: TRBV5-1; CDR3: ASSSPGQGNSPLH
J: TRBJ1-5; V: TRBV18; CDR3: ASSPRQVINQPQH
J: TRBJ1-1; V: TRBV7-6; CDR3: ASSLGEGMNTEAF
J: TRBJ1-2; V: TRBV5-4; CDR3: ASSLPGTYGYT
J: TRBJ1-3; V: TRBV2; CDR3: ASSGGTGNTIY